The clone carrying this TCR beta chain showed up many times. Antigen: not known. The junction and the germline gene differ at one end; a read error may be behind it. Breast cancer patients provided tissue from their axillary draining lymph nodes. Per germline, CDR1 SSHAT and CDR2 FNYEAQ (reference sequence). The CDR3 runs to 15 residues. This specimen comes from a study of breast tumors, draining lymph nodes, adjacent tissues. Notes on the study in general: Compared with basal-like, luminal-like tumors shared significantly more repertoire with nontumor tissue.

TCRdb independently ran MiXCR on the multiplex PCR reads; one entry per CDR3 protein. The table shows 270,000 or so distinct CDR3 sequences, with around 30% occurring only once. The sample comprised axillary lymph node tissue. The source is a female donor with breast cancer. Some clones in this sample may be carry-over from other donors' samples. V gene TRBV7-7 combines with J gene TRBJ2-2, with 7 bases aligning to TRBD1. DNA for the CDR3: TGTGCTAGCAGCTTTGGGACAGCCGACACCGGGGAGCTGTTTTTT. Protein sequence: CASSFGTADTGELFF.